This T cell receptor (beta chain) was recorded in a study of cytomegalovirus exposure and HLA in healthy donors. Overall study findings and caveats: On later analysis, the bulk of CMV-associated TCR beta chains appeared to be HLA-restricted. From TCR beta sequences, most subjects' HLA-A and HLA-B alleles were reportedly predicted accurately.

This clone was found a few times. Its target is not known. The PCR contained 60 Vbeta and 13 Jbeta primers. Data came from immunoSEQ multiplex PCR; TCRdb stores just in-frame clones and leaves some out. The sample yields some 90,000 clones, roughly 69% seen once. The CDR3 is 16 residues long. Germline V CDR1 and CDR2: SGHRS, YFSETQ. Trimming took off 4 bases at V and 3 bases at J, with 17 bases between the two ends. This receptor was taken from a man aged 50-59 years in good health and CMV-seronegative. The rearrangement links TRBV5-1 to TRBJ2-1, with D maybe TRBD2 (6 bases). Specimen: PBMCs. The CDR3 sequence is CASSPGREEDYNEQFF. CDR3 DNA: TGCGCCAGCAGCCCCGGCAGGGAGGAGGACTACAATGAGCAGTTCTTC.